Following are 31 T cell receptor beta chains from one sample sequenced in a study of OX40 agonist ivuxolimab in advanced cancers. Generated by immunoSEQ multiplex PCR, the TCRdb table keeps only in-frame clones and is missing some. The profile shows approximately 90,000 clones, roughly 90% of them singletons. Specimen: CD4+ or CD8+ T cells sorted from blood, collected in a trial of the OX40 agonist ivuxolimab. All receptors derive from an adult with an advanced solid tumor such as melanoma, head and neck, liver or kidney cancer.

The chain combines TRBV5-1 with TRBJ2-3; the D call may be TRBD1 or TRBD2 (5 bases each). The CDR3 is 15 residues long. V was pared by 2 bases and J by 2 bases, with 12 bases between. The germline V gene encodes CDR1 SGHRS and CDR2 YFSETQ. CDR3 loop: CASSLDRDPTDTQYF. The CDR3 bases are TGCGCCAGCAGCTTAGACCGGGACCCCACAGATACGCAGTATTTT. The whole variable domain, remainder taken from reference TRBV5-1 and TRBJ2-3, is KAGVTQTPRYLIKTRGQQVTLSCSPISGHRSVSWYQQTPGQGLQFLFEYFSETQRNKGNFPGRFSGRQFSNSRSEMNVSTLELGDSALYLCASSLDRDPTDTQYFGPGTRLTVL.

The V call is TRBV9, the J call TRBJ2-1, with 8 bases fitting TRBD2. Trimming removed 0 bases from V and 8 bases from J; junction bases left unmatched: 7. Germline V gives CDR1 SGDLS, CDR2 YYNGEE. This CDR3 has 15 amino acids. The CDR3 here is CASSVVTGGRDEQFF. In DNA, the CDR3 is TGTGCCAGCAGCGTAGTAACGGGAGGGCGCGATGAGCAGTTCTTC.

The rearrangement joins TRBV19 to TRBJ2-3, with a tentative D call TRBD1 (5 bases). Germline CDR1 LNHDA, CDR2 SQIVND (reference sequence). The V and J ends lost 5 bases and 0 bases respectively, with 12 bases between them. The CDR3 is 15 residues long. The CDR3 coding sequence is TGTGCCAGTAGTCAGACCCCAGGGAGCACAGATACGCAGTATTTT. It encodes CASSQTPGSTDTQYF.

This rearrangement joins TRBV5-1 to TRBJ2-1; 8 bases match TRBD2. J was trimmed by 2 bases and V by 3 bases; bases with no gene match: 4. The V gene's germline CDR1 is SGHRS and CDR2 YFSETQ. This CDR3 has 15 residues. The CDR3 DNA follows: TGCGCCAGCAGCTATTCGGGACTAGCCTACAATGAGCAGTTCTTC. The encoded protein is CASSYSGLAYNEQFF.

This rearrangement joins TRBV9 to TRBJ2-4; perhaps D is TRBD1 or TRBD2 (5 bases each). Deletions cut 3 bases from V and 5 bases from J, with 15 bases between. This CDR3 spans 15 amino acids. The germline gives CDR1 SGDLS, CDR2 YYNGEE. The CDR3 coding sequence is TGTGCCAGCAGCGGAGGGGAAGGGGCGCAAAACATTCAGTACTTC. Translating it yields CASSGGEGAQNIQYF.

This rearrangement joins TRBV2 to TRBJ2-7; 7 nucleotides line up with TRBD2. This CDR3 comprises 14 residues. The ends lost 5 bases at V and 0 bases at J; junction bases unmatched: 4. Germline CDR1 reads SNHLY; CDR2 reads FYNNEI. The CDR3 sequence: CASSRLAASYEQYF. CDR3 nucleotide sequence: TGTGCCAGCAGTCGACTAGCAGCCTCCTACGAGCAGTACTTC.

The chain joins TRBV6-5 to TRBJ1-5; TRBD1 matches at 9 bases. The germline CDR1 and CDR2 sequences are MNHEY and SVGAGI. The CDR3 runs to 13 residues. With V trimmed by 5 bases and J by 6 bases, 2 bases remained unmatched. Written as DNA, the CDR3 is TGTGCCAGCAGTGGGGACAGGGCTCAGCCCCAGCATTTT. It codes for CASSGDRAQPQHF.

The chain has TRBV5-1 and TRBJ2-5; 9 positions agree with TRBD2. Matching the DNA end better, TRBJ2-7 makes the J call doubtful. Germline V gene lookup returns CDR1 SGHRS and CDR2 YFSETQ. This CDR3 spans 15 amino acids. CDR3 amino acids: CASSLVSGRNHEQYF. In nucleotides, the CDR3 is TGCGCCAGCAGCTTGGTAAGCGGGAGGAACCACGAGCAGTACTTC.

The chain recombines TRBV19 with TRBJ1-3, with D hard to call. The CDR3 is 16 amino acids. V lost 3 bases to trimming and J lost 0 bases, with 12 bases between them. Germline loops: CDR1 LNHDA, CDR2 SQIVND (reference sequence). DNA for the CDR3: TGTGCCAGTAGTATCCAGGCTTCCATCTCTGGAAACACCATATATTTT. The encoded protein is CASSIQASISGNTIYF.

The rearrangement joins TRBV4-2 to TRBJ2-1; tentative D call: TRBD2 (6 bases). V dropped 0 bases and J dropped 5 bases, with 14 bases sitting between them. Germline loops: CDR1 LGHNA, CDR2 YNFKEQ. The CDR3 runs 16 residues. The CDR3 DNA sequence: TGTGCCAGCAGCCAAGAGGCAGCGGGTACTCACAATGAGCAGTTCTTC. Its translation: CASSQEAAGTHNEQFF.

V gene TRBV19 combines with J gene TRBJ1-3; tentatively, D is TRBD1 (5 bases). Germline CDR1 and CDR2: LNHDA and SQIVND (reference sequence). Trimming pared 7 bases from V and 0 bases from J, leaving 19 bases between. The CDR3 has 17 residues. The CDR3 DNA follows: TGTGCCAGTACCCGGGGGGACGCCGACTTCTCTGGAAACACCATATATTTT. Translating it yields CASTRGDADFSGNTIYF.

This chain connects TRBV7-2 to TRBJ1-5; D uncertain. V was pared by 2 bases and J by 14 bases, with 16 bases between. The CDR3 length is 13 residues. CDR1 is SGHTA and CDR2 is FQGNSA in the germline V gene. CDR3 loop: CASSLSALDLKHF. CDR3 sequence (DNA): TGTGCCAGCAGCTTAAGCGCGCTCGACCTTAAGCATTTT.

CDR3 region: CASSQDRGSYEQYF. The CDR3 region has the DNA TGTGCCAGCAGCCAAGACCGCGGGAGTTACGAGCAGTACTTC. The chain uses TRBV4-2 and TRBJ2-7; 7 bases line up with TRBD2. The V gene end was trimmed by 0 bases and the J gene end by 4 bases; junction bases not matched to a gene: 3. The germline V gene encodes CDR1 LGHNA and CDR2 YNFKEQ. The CDR3 loop spans 14 amino acids.

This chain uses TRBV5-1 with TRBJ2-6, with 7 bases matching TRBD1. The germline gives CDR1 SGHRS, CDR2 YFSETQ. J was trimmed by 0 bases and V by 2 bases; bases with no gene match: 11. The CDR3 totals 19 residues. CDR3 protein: CASSLLGQVETSGANVLTF. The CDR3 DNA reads TGCGCCAGCAGCTTACTCGGACAGGTCGAAACCTCTGGGGCCAACGTCCTGACTTTC.

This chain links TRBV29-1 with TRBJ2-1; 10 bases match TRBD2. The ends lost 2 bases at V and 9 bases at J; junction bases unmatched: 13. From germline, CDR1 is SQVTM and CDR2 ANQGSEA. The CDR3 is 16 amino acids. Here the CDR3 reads CSVEPQRAGGEIEQFF. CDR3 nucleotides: TGCAGCGTTGAACCCCAGCGAGCGGGAGGGGAGATTGAGCAGTTCTTC.

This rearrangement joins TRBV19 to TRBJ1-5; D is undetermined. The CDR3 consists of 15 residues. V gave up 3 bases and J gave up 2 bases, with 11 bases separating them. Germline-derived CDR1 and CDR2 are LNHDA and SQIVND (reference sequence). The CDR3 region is CASSIEGQGNQPQHF. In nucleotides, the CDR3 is TGTGCCAGTAGTATTGAGGGTCAGGGCAATCAGCCCCAGCATTTT.

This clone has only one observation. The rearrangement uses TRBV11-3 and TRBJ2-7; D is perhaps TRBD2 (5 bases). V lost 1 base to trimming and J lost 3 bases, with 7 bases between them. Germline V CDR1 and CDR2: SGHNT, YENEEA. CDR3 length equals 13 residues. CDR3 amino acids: CASSLAEVYEQYF. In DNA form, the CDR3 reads TGTGCCAGCAGCTTAGCGGAGGTCTACGAGCAGTACTTC.

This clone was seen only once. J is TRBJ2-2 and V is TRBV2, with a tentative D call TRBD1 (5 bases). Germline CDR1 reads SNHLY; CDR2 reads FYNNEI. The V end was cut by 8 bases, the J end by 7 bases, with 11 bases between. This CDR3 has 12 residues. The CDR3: CASGQALGELFF. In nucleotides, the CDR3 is TGTGCCAGCGGACAAGCTCTCGGGGAGCTGTTTTTT.

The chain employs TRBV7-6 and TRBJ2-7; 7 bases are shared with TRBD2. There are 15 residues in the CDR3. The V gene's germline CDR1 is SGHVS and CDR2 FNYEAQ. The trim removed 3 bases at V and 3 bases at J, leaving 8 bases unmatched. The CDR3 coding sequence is TGTGCCAGCAGCTTGGATCCAGCGGGGTACTACGAGCAGTACTTC. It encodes CASSLDPAGYYEQYF.

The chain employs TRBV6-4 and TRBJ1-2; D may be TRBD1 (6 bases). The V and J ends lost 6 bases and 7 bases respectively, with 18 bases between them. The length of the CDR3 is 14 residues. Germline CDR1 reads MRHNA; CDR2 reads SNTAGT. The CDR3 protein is CASSPGQTFTGYTF. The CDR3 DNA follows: TGTGCCAGCAGCCCCGGACAGACCTTTACTGGCTACACCTTC.

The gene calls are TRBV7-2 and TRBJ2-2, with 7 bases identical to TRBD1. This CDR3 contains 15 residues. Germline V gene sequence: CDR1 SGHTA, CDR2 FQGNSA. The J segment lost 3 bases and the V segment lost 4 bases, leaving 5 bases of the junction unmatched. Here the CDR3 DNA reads TGTGCCAGCAGCTCACAGGGGATCTACACCGGGGAGCTGTTTTTT. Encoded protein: CASSSQGIYTGELFF. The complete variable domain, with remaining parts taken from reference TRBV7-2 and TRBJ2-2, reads GAGVSQSPSNKVTEKGKDVELRCDPISGHTALYWYRQSLGQGLEFLIYFQGNSAPDKSGLPSDRFSAERTGGSVSTLTIQRTQQEDSAVYLCASSSQGIYTGELFFGEGSRLTVL.

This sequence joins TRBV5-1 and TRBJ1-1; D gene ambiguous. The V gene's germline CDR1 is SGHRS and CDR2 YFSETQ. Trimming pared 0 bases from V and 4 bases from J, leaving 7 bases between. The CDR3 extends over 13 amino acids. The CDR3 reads CASSLDAVTEAFF. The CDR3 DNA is TGCGCCAGCAGCTTGGATGCTGTCACTGAAGCTTTCTTT.

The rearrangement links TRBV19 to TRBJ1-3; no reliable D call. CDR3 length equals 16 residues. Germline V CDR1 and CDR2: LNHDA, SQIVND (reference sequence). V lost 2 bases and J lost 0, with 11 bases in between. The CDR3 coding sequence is TGTGCCAGTAGTATAATGGGGTTAGACTCTGGAAACACCATATATTTT. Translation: CASSIMGLDSGNTIYF. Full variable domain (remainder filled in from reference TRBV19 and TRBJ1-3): DGGITQSPKYLFRKEGQNVTLSCEQNLNHDAMYWYRQDPGQGLRLIYYSQIVNDFQKGDIAEGYSVSREKKESFPLTVTSAQKNPTAFYLCASSIMGLDSGNTIYFGEGSWLTVV.

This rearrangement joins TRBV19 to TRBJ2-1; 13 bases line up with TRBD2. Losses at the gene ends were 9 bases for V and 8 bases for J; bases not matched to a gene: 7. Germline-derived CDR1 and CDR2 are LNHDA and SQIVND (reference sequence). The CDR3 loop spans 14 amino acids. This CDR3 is CASRLAGGGYEQFF. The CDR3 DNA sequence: TGTGCCAGCAGACTAGCGGGAGGAGGCTATGAGCAGTTCTTC.

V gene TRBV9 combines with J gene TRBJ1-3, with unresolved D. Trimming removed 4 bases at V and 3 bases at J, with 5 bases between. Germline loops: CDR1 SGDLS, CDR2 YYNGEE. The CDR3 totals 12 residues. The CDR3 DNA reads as TGTGCCAGCAGCCGGAGTGGAAACACCATATATTTT. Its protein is CASSRSGNTIYF.

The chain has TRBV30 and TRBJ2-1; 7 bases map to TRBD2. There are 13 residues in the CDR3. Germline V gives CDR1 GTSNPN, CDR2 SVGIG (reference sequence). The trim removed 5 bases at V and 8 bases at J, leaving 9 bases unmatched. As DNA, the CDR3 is TGTGCCTGGGGACTAGGCCAAAGGGATGAGCAGTTCTTC. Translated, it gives CAWGLGQRDEQFF.

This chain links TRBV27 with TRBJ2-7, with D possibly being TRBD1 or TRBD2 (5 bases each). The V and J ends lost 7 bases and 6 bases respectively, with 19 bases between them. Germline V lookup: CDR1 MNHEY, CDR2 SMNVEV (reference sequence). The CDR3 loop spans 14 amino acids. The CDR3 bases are TGTGCCAGCAAGTGGGAAACGGGGCCGGGCGAGCAGTACTTC. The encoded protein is CASKWETGPGEQYF.

CDR3: CASSEYRGNQETQYF. The DNA of the CDR3 is TGTGCCAGCAGTGAATATCGGGGGAATCAAGAGACCCAGTACTTC. V gene TRBV25-1 combines with J gene TRBJ2-5, with D maybe TRBD2 (6 bases). Between the trimmed V and J ends, which lost 0 bases and 2 bases, there was a span of 10 bases. CDR1 is MGHDK and CDR2 is SYGVNS in the germline V gene. The CDR3 spans 15 residues.

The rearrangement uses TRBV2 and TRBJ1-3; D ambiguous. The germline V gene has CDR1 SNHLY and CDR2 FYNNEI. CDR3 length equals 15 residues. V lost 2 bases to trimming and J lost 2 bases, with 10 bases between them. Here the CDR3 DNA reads TGTGCCAGCAGTGAACGACCGGGTGCTGGAAACACCATATATTTT. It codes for CASSERPGAGNTIYF.

CDR3 protein: CASSLANAGGGDTQYF. The CDR3 nucleotides are TGTGCCAGCAGCTTAGCGAATGCGGGAGGAGGAGATACGCAGTATTTT. The chain links TRBV7-2 to TRBJ2-3; TRBD2 agrees at 8 bases. Trimming at V came to 0 bases and at J to 5 bases, leaving 7 bases not matched to a gene. This CDR3 region has 16 residues. From germline, CDR1 is SGHTA and CDR2 FQGNSA.

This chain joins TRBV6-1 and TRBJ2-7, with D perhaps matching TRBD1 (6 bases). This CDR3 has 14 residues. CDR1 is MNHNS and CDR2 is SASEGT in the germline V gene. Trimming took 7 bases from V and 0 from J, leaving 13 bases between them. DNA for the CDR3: TGTGCCAGCAACATGGGACACCACTCCTACGAGCAGTACTTC. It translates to CASNMGHHSYEQYF.